This T cell receptor (beta chain) was sequenced for a study of blood T cell repertoires in COVID-19. The V gene lost 0 bases and the J gene lost 2 bases, with 10 bases spanning the gap. Per the germline V gene, CDR1 is LGHNT and CDR2 is FRNRAP. The CDR3 extends over 15 amino acids. Clones were sequenced by immunoSEQ multiplex PCR, and TCRdb holds only the in-frame ones, with some missing. The data hold about 22,000 clones, with roughly 89% observed a single time. This receptor was obtained from a man aged 65 to 85 with COVID-19, enrolled during active disease. This chain links TRBV12-5 with TRBJ2-5, with a possible D match to TRBD2 (5 bases). Sequencing used peripheral blood. The CDR3 coding sequence is TGTGCTAGTGGTTTGGTACGCGGGCAGCAAGAGACCCAGTACTTC. It codes for CASGLVRGQQETQYF.